This T cell receptor (beta chain) was recovered during a study of T cell responses to AZD1222 COVID-19 vaccine (dated by TCRdb to about 2021). In terms of the full investigation: Because spike-specific TCR depth and breadth did not differ between the two schedules, AZD1222 recipients who got a second dose at roughly 4 weeks were pooled with those who got a second dose at roughly 12 weeks. A total of just over 230 trial participants underwent TCR sequencing, of whom around 210 had received two doses of AZD1222 and roughly 26 had received two doses of the MenACWY control vaccine. Trial participants were enrolled by age into subgroups of 18-55, 56-69 and 70-plus years, and approximately 150, 30 and 60 TCR-sequenced participants, respectively, were included in these subgroups. What the research found in general, with its limitations: A significant rise in spike-specific TCR breadth and depth was observed after two AZD1222 doses relative to day 0 and relative to MenACWY recipients. Conclusions about previously exposed vaccinees are limited, since just 5 to 7 AZD1222 recipients were seropositive for SARS-CoV-2 at baseline. The whole spike protein was spanned by vaccine-associated CD4 TCRs, and dominant responses were seen in regions 160-218 and 743-854. In the small 56-69-year group, the increase in depth fell short of significance, most likely because of low power. Because no day 14 peak-response samples were available, repertoires were characterized only after the peak T cell response. Participants were mostly white British, with more females than males. The authors suggested clonal diversity may have been underestimated. Nearly half of unique spike-specific TCRs reportedly recognized epitopes outside regions mutated in the B.1.351 and B.1.1.7 variants.

As concerns this clone: Its specific antigen is unknown. Per-base qualities were not stored, and no clone one base away is much larger.

The CDR3 regions of human TCRbeta chains were analyzed by immunosequencing. Per the source publication's procedure: Repertoire TCRs were checked for matches against a reference library of SARS-CoV-2-specific TCRs that had been generated using the MIRA antigen-specificity platform. Breadth meant the fraction of unique TCRs that were SARS-CoV-2-associated, whereas depth meant the fraction of total T cells that were SARS-CoV-2-associated. Each spike-specific TCR was assigned to its reactive spike region and to a CD4 or CD8 class using the MIRA data. Log10-transformed breadth and depth values were compared by one-way ANOVA with Sidak's multiple comparisons tests. TCRdb mirrors the immuneACCESS table, restricted to in-frame sequences. Some clones are absent from its copies; in checked studies, under half trace to an unresolved V gene, and the reason for the others is unknown. V, J and clone size derive from that table, while D and trimming were established from the DNA sequence. The sample includes a few hundred thousand clones, with 93% observed a single time. In total, the top ten clones hold around 0.57% of the sample.

CDR1 and CDR2 were assigned from the germline V gene as SGHTA and FQGNSA. CDR3 length: 13 amino acids, cysteine to phenylalanine. Here the CDR3 DNA is all that survives: 39 bases in frame from base 1. Between the V and J ends, shortened by 6 bases and 6 bases respectively, the junction contains 12 bases. What the time point label conveys for this sample: baseline before first vaccination. The vaccinee samples were drawn from two UK trials, COV001 and COV002, one of which was a single-blind randomized controlled phase 2/3 trial testing AZD1222 (ChAdOx1 nCoV-19) in healthy adults. For TCRbeta chain sequencing, PBMC samples from trial participants were taken at day 0 and at day 28 after the second dose.

The receptor was isolated from an adult in good health. The input for sequencing was peripheral blood, taken on day 0 of AZD1222 vaccination. In this chain, TRBV7-2 is recombined with TRBJ2-1; a tentative D match to TRBD2 spans 5 bases. The DNA sequence is TGTGCCAGCAGATCGCCCGGGATCAATGAGCAGTTCTTC. Translated, it reads CASRSPGINEQFF.